This entry lists 5 T cell receptor beta chains sequenced from one sample in a study of CD8 T cells in Susac syndrome. Random hexamers were used to reverse transcribe an amount of roughly 0.45 to 1 ug RNA. TCRdb re-derived calls from the immunoSEQ multiplex PCR reads in MiXCR, one entry per CDR3 protein. The table lists roughly 190,000 distinct CDR3 sequences, about 95% of them singletons. The specimen was CD4+ T cells from PBMCs. These receptors were collected from a human donor in good health.

The CDR3 nucleotides read TGTGCCAGCAACCTACGGGGGTTTTGGCAGCAGTACTTC. Amino acid sequence: CASNLRGFWQQYF. V usage is TRBV13 and J usage is TRBJ2-7, with D perhaps matching TRBD2 (6 bases). Trimming stripped 7 bases from V and 8 bases from J, with 18 bases between. This CDR3 comprises 13 residues. Germline lookup yields CDR1 PRHDT and CDR2 FYEKMQ (reference sequence).

The genes are TRBV4-2 and TRBJ2-3; TRBD2 matches 8 bases. The junction had 4 bases not matched to a gene; V was cut back by 1 base and J by 1 base. CDR3 size: 16 residues. The germline gives CDR1 LGHNA, CDR2 YNFKEQ. CDR3 coding DNA: TGTGCCAGCAGCCAAGGTCCAGCGGGAGGCACAGATACGCAGTATTTT. It yields the protein CASSQGPAGGTDTQYF.

V gene TRBV20-1 combines with J gene TRBJ1-5; tentatively, D is TRBD1 (5 bases). Germline CDR1 is DFQATT and CDR2 is SNEGSKA (reference sequence). Trimming stripped 2 bases from V and 3 bases from J, with 14 bases between. The CDR3 contains 15 residues. CDR3 bases: TGCAGTGCTAGAAGGGAGGGGACCTTCAATCAGCCCCAGCATTTT. Amino acid sequence: CSARREGTFNQPQHF.

CDR3 in DNA: TGTGCCAGCAGCGTCGACTATTCGGGCGAGCAGTACTTC. Protein: CASSVDYSGEQYF. The rearrangement links TRBV9 to TRBJ2-7; D is perhaps TRBD2 (5 bases). CDR3 length: 13 residues. In germline, CDR1 is SGDLS, CDR2 YYNGEE. Trimming pared 2 bases from V and 6 bases from J, leaving 12 bases between.

The chain joins TRBV6-2 or TRBV6-3 to TRBJ2-2; D remains ambiguous. The CDR3 runs to 17 residues. V shed 2 bases and J shed 0 bases, with 13 bases lying between them. Per germline, CDR1 MNHEY and CDR2 SVGEGT. The CDR3 sequence: CASSYTVSTANTGELFF. As DNA, the CDR3 is TGTGCCAGCAGTTACACCGTCAGCACTGCGAACACCGGGGAGCTGTTTTTT.